This T cell receptor beta chain was captured by sequencing in a study of T cell repertoires in cytomegalovirus infection. Study background: Shared public TCR beta signatures pointed to both CMV infection and a matching HLA type.

Findings and limits, study-wide: HLA-C-restricted CMV-specific TCR beta clonotypes prevailed in the ex vivo response.

This CDR3 has 15 residues. The germline V gene encodes CDR1 SEHNR and CDR2 FQNEAQ (reference sequence). V lost 1 base and J lost 7; bases outside the gene matches: 5. About this clonotype: What it recognizes is unknown.

TCRdb re-derived calls from the reads in MiXCR, one entry per CDR3 protein. Of about 320,000 distinct CDR3 sequences listed, 9% to 9.5% are singletons. The sequence came from a human donor in good health (CMV status not recorded). Some clones in this sample may be carry-over from other donors' samples. The gene calls are TRBV7-9 and TRBJ2-1; 9 nucleotides align to TRBD2. The specimen sequenced was PBMCs. The CDR3 DNA follows: TGTGCCAGCAGCTTAGATAGCGGGAGTCTGAATGAGCAGTTCTTC. Amino acids: CASSLDSGSLNEQFF.